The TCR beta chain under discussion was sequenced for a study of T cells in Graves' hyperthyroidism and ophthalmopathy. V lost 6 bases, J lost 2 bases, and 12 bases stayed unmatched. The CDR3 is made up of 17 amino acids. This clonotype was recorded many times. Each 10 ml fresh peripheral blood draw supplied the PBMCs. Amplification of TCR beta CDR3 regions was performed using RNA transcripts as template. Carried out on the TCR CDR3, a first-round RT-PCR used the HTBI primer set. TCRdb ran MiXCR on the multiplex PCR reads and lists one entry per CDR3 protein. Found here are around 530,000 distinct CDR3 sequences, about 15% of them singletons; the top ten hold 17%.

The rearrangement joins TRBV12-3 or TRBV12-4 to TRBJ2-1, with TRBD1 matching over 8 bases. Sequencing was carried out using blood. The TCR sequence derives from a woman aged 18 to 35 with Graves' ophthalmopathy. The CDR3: CASSPTVDREAYNEQFF. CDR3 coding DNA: TGTGCCAGCAGCCCAACCGTGGACAGGGAGGCCTACAATGAGCAGTTCTTC.